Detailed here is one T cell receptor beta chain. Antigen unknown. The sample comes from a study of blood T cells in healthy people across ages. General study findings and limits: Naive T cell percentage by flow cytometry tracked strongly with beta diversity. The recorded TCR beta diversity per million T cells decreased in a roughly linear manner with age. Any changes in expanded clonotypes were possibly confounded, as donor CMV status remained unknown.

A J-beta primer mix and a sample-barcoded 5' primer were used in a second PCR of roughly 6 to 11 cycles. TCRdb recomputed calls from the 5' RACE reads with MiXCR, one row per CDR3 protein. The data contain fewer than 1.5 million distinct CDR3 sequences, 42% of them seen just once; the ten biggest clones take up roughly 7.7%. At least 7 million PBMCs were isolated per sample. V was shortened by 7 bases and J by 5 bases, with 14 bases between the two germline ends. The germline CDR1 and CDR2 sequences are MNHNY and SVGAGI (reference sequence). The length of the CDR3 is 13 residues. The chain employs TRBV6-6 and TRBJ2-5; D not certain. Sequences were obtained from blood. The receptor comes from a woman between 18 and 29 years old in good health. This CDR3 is CASTPLVGETQYF. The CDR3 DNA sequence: TGTGCCAGCACTCCCTTAGTGGGGGAGACCCAGTACTTC.